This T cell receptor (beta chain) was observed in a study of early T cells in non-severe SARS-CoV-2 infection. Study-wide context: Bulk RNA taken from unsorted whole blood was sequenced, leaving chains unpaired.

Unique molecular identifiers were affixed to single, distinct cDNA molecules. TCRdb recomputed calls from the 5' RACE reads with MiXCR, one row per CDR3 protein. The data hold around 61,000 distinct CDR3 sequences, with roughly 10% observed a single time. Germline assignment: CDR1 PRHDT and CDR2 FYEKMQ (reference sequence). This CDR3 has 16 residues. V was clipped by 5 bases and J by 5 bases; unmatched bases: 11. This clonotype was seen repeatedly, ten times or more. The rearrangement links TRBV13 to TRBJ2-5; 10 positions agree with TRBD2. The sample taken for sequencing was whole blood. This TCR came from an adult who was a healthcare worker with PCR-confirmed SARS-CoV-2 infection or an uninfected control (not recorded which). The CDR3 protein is CASSPSGTSVSETQYF. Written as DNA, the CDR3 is TGTGCCAGCAGCCCCTCCGGGACTAGCGTCTCGGAGACCCAGTACTTC.